This record looks at one T cell receptor (beta chain) sequence and its context. Its antigen is still unknown. The data originate from a study of T cells after yellow fever vaccination. Study overall: SMART-Seq v4 Ultra Low Input served to prepare low-cell-number fractions. Overall study results and limits: From the bulk population, abundant clonotypes could contaminate and appear within FACS-sorted repertoires.

Trimming at V came to 4 bases and at J to 7 bases, leaving 16 bases not matched to a gene. CDR1 and CDR2 from the germline V gene are DFQATT and SNEGSKA (reference sequence). The CDR3 contains 17 residues. TCRdb called the 5' RACE reads again in MiXCR, with one record for every CDR3 protein. The sample includes about 210,000 distinct CDR3 sequences, 2.5% to 3.5% of them seen just once. The sample here was CD4+ T cells sorted from PBMCs, taken 10 days after the yellow fever booster vaccination. The chain recombines TRBV20-1 with TRBJ1-6; 7 bases fit TRBD1. The sequence derives from a man aged 18-30 years who received the YFV17D yellow fever vaccine. DNA of the CDR3: TGCAGTGCTAACACTGGGGCTGGCAGGGGGAGAAATTCACCCCTCCACTTT. Amino acid sequence: CSANTGAGRGRNSPLHF.